This TCR beta chain is from a study of cytomegalovirus exposure and HLA in healthy donors. Study-wide background: Most donors, 81% of 350 to 450 genotyped, fell in the Caucasian-associated ancestry cluster.

Study-level points and caveats: Specific recognition of CMV antigens was confirmed in vitro for three chains (all CMV-associated). The authors judged a highly shared variant cluster likely a sequencing artifact.

As for this clone: The antigen remains unidentified.

The CDR3 has 15 amino acids. The germline gives CDR1 MNHNS, CDR2 SASEGT. V was clipped by 6 bases and J by 0 bases, with 13 bases between them. PCR used 60 Vbeta primers and 13 Jbeta primers. Per the authors' pipeline: Unique TCR beta chains numbered approximately 76 million in a later analysis, with around 10 million shared. Measured with immunoSEQ multiplex PCR; TCRdb has only the in-frame clones, and not every one. V, J and clone size derive from that table, while D and trimming were established from the DNA sequence. The sample includes around 300,000 clones, about 90% of them seen just once. The source of this sequence is a woman in her late teens or twenties in good health and CMV-seronegative. The sample comprised PBMCs. The chain carries TRBV6-1 and TRBJ2-3; TRBD1 might be the D (5 bases). Here the CDR3 reads CASRIDRPSTDTQYF. The CDR3 nucleotides are TGTGCCAGCAGGATTGACAGACCCAGCACAGATACGCAGTATTTT.